Only one count was recorded for the clone carrying this T cell receptor beta chain. As originally analysed: Reference gene primer amplification yielded estimated nucleated cell counts. The data were produced by immunoSEQ multiplex PCR, yet TCRdb's version contains in-frame clones alone and is incomplete. D and trimming were read from the DNA, whereas the V and J calls and clone size are those reported in that table. The sample yields about 350,000 clones, approximately 89% seen once. Seattle's enrolled individuals joined amid active infection and were then monitored longitudinally. The data were obtained in a study of blood T cell repertoires in COVID-19. Overall study context: COVID-19 samples, acute and convalescent, were from the United States, Italy and Spain. Sample material is recorded as cDNA or gDNA derived from T cells, B-cell-depleted T cells, or PBMCs.

The clonotype originates from a woman aged 55-75 years with COVID-19, enrolled during active disease. What was sequenced was peripheral blood.

The CDR3 here is CASSSWANQPQHF. For the CDR3, the DNA is TGTGCCAGCAGTTCCTGGGCTAATCAGCCCCAGCATTTT. J is TRBJ1-5 and V is TRBV6-5; D is unresolved. The CDR3 is 13 residues long. The germline V gene encodes CDR1 MNHEY and CDR2 SVGAGI. Trimming removed 4 bases from V and 4 bases from J, with 8 bases in between.